This T cell receptor beta chain appears in the sequencing data of a study of T cell responses to AZD1222 COVID-19 vaccine. Second-dose groups at about 4 or about 12 weeks were pooled. Using immunoSEQ multiplex PCR, the repertoire was profiled, and TCRdb retains in-frame clones only, with some absent. The data contain just over 90,000 clones, 75% to 90% of them singletons. This clone was counted only a few times. Trimming pared 0 bases from V and 5 bases from J, leaving 10 bases between. CDR1 is GTSNPN, CDR2 SVGIG, per germline (reference sequence). The CDR3 covers 13 residues. The starting material was peripheral blood, obtained 28 days after the second AZD1222 dose. The TCR originated in an adult who received the AZD1222 COVID-19 vaccine. The chain recombines TRBV30 with TRBJ1-2; D not resolved. The CDR3 spells CAWSVEAKYGYTF. CDR3 in DNA: TGTGCCTGGAGTGTTGAGGCGAAATATGGCTACACCTTC.